The 10 T cell receptor beta chains presented below share a single source sample, sequenced in a study of T cells in Graves' hyperthyroidism and ophthalmopathy (dated by TCRdb to between 2018 and 2021). Library creation used multiplex PCR. TCRdb names Illumina HiSeq 2000 as the instrument used. The TCR beta CDR3 regions were amplified from RNA transcripts. A first-round RT-PCR of the TCR CDR3 used the HTBI primer set with the Qiagen OneStep RT-PCR kit. The public reads were reanalyzed by TCRdb: fastp trimming at Q25, MiXCR alignment, in-frame beta chains only. Records with the same CDR3 protein are collapsed into one entry carrying the most frequent genes and DNA. This sample comprises some 530,000 distinct CDR3 sequences, under 25% of them detected only once. The leading ten clones occupy about 53% of the sample. The material sequenced was blood. Receptors originate from a woman aged 70-85 years with Graves' ophthalmopathy.

This clonotype turned up a few times. The rearrangement uses TRBV6-2 or TRBV6-3 and TRBJ2-7; D might be TRBD1 or TRBD2, each matching 6 bases. V lost 7 bases to trimming and J lost 3 bases, with 13 bases between them. The germline CDR1 and CDR2 sequences are MNHEY and SVGEGT. CDR3 size: 13 residues. This CDR3 is CASIGGTSYEQYF. CDR3 DNA sequence: TGTGCCAGCATCGGCGGGACAAGCTACGAGCAGTACTTC.

The DNA of the CDR3 is TGTGCCAGCAGCGGTGGACAGGTATTGAACACTGAAGCTTTCTTT. Its protein is CASSGGQVLNTEAFF. This chain uses TRBV9 with TRBJ1-1, with TRBD1 identical over 7 bases. The germline V gene has CDR1 SGDLS and CDR2 YYNGEE. The junction had 5 bases not matched to a gene; V was cut back by 3 bases and J by 0 bases. The CDR3 has 15 amino acids.

There are a few counts of this clonotype. V usage is TRBV11-3 and J usage is TRBJ2-3; D is undetermined. Germline CDR1 is SGHNT and CDR2 is YENEEA. CDR3 length: 15 amino acids. Trimming took off 5 bases at V and 1 base at J, with 13 bases between the two ends. This CDR3 reads CASSESGWGTDTQYF. In DNA, the CDR3 is TGTGCCAGCAGCGAATCGGGTTGGGGCACAGATACGCAGTATTTT. Full variable domain (outside the CDR3, taken from reference TRBV11-3 and TRBJ2-3): EAGVVQSPRYKIIEKKQPVAFWCNPISGHNTLYWYLQNLGQGPELLIRYENEEAVDDSQLPKDRFSAERLKGVDSTLKIQPAELGDSAVYLCASSESGWGTDTQYFGPGTRLTVL.

The chain links TRBV6-5 to TRBJ1-1; D may be TRBD1 (6 bases). Trimming pared 2 bases from V and 0 bases from J, leaving 7 bases between. The CDR3 spans 14 residues. CDR1 is MNHEY, CDR2 SVGAGI, per germline. The CDR3 sequence: CASSYEGVNTEAFF. DNA of the CDR3: TGTGCCAGCAGTTACGAGGGGGTGAACACTGAAGCTTTCTTT.

The chain employs TRBV30 and TRBJ1-1; D is undetermined. V lost 0 bases, J lost 0 bases, and 8 bases lay in between. Per the germline V gene, CDR1 is GTSNPN and CDR2 is SVGIG (reference sequence). CDR3 length: 14 amino acids. The CDR3 coding sequence is TGTGCCTGGAGTGTACCGCGGTTGAACACTGAAGCTTTCTTT. Translation: CAWSVPRLNTEAFF.

This chain connects TRBV7-3 to TRBJ2-7; the D gene is possibly TRBD2 (6 bases). V was trimmed by 5 bases and J by 2 bases, leaving 16 bases between them. The CDR3 sequence is 15 residues long. The germline CDR1 and CDR2 sequences are SGHTA and FQGTGA. Here the CDR3 DNA reads TGTGCCAGCAGCCCCCGGGCGGGATTACCCTACGAGCAGTACTTC. It codes for CASSPRAGLPYEQYF. Filled out from reference TRBV7-3 and TRBJ2-7, the complete variable domain reads GAGVSQTPSNKVTEKGKYVELRCDPISGHTALYWYRQSLGQGPEFLIYFQGTGAADDSGLPNDRFFAVRPEGSVSTLKIQRTERGDSAVYLCASSPRAGLPYEQYFGPGTRLTVT.

The CDR3 loop is CASSQDRGRSQPQHF. The CDR3 DNA follows: TGCGCCAGCAGCCAGGACAGGGGGCGAAGTCAGCCCCAGCATTTT. The V and J genes are TRBV4-3 and TRBJ1-5; 11 nucleotides agree with TRBD1. The CDR3 is 15 amino acids. Germline values: CDR1 LGHNA, CDR2 YSLEER. The ends lost 3 bases at V and 6 bases at J; junction bases unmatched: 4.

In this sample, this clonotype turned up many times. Here the CDR3 DNA reads TGTGCCAGCAGAGCTCAGACGCCGATCGGTGGCTATGGCTACACCTTC. It translates to CASRAQTPIGGYGYTF. The gene calls are TRBV28 and TRBJ1-2; D unresolved. The V and J ends lost 6 bases and 4 bases respectively, with 21 bases between them. The germline CDR1 and CDR2 sequences are MDHEN and SYDVKM. The CDR3 sequence is 16 residues long.

This clonotype was picked up one time. V gene TRBV3-1 combines with J gene TRBJ1-3; D gene unclear. The germline CDR1 and CDR2 sequences are LGHDT and YNNKEL (reference sequence). With 3 bases removed from V and 0 bases from J, the gap between germline ends came to 9 bases. CDR3 length equals 15 residues. CDR3 loop: CASSQQALSGNTIYF. The DNA for the CDR3 is TGTGCCAGCAGCCAGCAGGCTCTCTCTGGAAACACCATATATTTT.

This clonotype appeared a few times. The rearrangement joins TRBV6-5 to TRBJ2-2; maybe TRBD1 (5 bases). Germline V gene lookup returns CDR1 MNHEY and CDR2 SVGAGI. This CDR3 has 15 residues. Trimming took 4 bases from V and 1 from J, leaving 10 bases between them. The CDR3 nucleotides read TGTGCCAGCAGTTCGGTTACAGGGAACACCGGGGAGCTGTTTTTT. It encodes CASSSVTGNTGELFF.